This T cell receptor (beta chain) was sequenced during a study of blood T cell repertoires in COVID-19. Turning to the study itself: COVID-19 samples, acute and convalescent, were from the United States, Italy and Spain.

Germline CDR1 reads MNHEY; CDR2 reads SVGAGI. The CDR3 has 12 amino acids. Some clones are missing from TCRdb's copy, which holds only in-frame ones; the method was immunoSEQ multiplex PCR. The sample holds 110,000 or so clones, approximately 88% seen once. The chain has TRBV6-5 and TRBJ1-3, with TRBD1 as a possible D gene (5 bases). The clonotype was recovered from a woman between 40 and 55 years old with acute or convalescent COVID-19. The sequenced sample consisted of peripheral blood. The CDR3 DNA is TGTAAAACCCAGGGTTATGCAAACACCATATATTTT. This encodes CKTQGYANTIYF.